This T cell receptor beta chain was obtained from a study of vaccination effects on CD4 cells after COVID-19. Study at large: It was a median of 72 days after the second dose that post-vaccine samples were obtained.

Investigators separated out CD4+ T cells once around 10 days of culture had passed. As their vaccination, participants received two doses of either BNT162b2 or mRNA-1273. At days 3 and 7, half of the medium was exchanged for IL-2 medium. Study-level points and caveats: Cross-reactivity with common cold coronaviruses was shown by only 1 of 255 vaccine-induced clones in healthy vaccinees. By a late point after vaccination, infection- and vaccine-induced clones had shrunk markedly through clonal contraction.

The method was immunoSEQ multiplex PCR; TCRdb's version includes in-frame clones alone and lacks a portion of them. In the table there are nearly 45,000 clones, 72% of which are singletons. The CDR3 covers 15 residues. Unmatched junction bases numbered 0, after V lost 1 base and J lost 0 bases. Germline CDR1 is SGHAT and CDR2 is FQNNGV. With regard to this clone: Its antigen is not known.

This sequence originates from a human donor who received a COVID-19 vaccine. The sequencing here drew on CD4+ T cells from PBMCs cultured without peptide, taken after COVID-19 vaccination. The V and J genes are TRBV11-2 and TRBJ1-3, with TRBD1 identical over 7 bases. The CDR3 protein is CASSLGTGSGNTIYF. The CDR3 DNA reads as TGTGCCAGCAGCTTAGGGACAGGCTCTGGAAACACCATATATTTT.